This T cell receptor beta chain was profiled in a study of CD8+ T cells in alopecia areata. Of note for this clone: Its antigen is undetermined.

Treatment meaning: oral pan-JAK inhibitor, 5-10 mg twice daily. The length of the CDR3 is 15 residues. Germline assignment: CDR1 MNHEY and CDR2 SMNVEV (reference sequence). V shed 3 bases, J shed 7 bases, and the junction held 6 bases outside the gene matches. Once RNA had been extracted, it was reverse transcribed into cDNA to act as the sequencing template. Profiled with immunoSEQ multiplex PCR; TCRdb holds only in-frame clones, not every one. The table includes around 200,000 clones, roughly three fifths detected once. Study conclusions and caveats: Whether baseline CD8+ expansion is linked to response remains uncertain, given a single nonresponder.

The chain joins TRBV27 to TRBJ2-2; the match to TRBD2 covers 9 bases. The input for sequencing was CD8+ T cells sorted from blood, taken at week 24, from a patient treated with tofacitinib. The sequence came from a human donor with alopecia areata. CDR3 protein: CASSFVAGVFGELFF. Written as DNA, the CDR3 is TGTGCCAGCAGTTTTGTAGCGGGGGTCTTCGGGGAGCTGTTTTTT.